This T cell receptor beta chain was recovered during a study of CD8 T cells in ankylosing spondylitis. Looked up from germline, CDR1 is DFQATT and CDR2 is SNEGSKA (reference sequence). V dropped 6 bases and J dropped 6 bases, with 20 bases sitting between them. This CDR3 comprises 15 residues. From the 5' RACE reads, TCRdb called clonotypes with MiXCR, one entry per CDR3 protein. The table includes about 250,000 distinct CDR3 sequences, roughly a tenth detected once. General observations from the study: Those disease-linked clones were CD8+; they were also relatively rare in peripheral blood.

This clonotype was seen repeatedly, ten times or more. The antigen remains unidentified. This chain uses TRBV20-1 with TRBJ2-2; TRBD2 might be the D (6 bases). Sequenced: blood, either unsorted or a sorted T cell fraction (not recorded which). This sequence originates from a male donor with ankylosing spondylitis or in good health (not recorded which). The CDR3 is CSAPGGLRAPGELFF. The DNA of the CDR3 is TGCAGTGCCCCTGGGGGACTGAGAGCCCCCGGGGAGCTGTTTTTT.